These T cell receptor beta chains were read from a single sample in a study of shared clonotypes between healthy human individuals. The repertoire was sequenced with immunoSEQ multiplex PCR; TCRdb's copy has only in-frame clones and lacks some. The profile shows approximately 980,000 clones, less than 85% of them singletons. Sequences were obtained from memory CD4+ T cells sorted from blood. These receptors were collected from a man between 18 and 35 years old in good health. The conserved cysteine and the conserved F or W are not part of the CDR3 here. The order of the fields is V gene, CDR3 protein.

>TRBV21-1
ASRPRENTADTQY
>TRBV28
ASSSRTGYGYT
>TRBV20-1
SAFPTDTQY
>TRBV4-3
ASSQVRTSGSWEQY
>TRBV7-2
ASSSRDRTYEQY
>TRBV7-2
ASSLTGGGADTQY
>TRBV4-1
ASSQAQGTGELF
>TRBV2
ASYGGQGTEAF
>TRBV5-4
ASSFNRGQETQY
>TRBV18
ASSPPARGNSPLH
>TRBV9
ASSALSGSIADTQY
>TRBV12-5
ASTPRGEVTGELF
>TRBV9
ASSGRGEGRTDTQY
>TRBV5-4
ASSPDTAGANVLT
>TRBV5-1
ASSLEGANYGYT
>TRBV30
AWSRLPDTGNTIY
>TRBV5-1
ASSLEGAANQPQH
>TRBV10-3
AISERGQGAGEAF
>TRBV4-2
ASSSTGGAEDTQY
>TRBV11-2
ASSLEAGPSHTQY
>TRBV10-3
AISESSDSGPYNEQF
>TRBV10-3
AISDAGGYT
>TRBV27
ASSPVPSPTLH
>TRBV5-6
ASSLVDRVRTGELF
>TRBV7-2
ASSFSQASYEQY
>TRBV29-1
SVTTFSRGLITDTQY
>TRBV12-5
ASAVGQYNQPQH
>TRBV10-3
AISESEQGAGANVLT
>TRBV6-6
ASCPQDSGYT
>TRBV27
ASRPRSGRFGTEAF
>TRBV5-6
ASSEGATAF
>TRBV30
AWSASGTQGGYT
>TRBV28
ASTQQAWGGAF
>TRBV4-2
ASSQEGHNVVASPLH
>TRBV18
ASSPGGRTEAF
>TRBV9
ASSVLQGSPPGGYT
>TRBV5-1
ASSPDISYEQY
>TRBV7-9
ASSPDRGPQVNTEAF
>TRBV6-1
ASSIRGGGYT
>TRBV5-1
ASSLGAGGSGYEQY
>TRBV4-1
ASSQVLRGEQY
>TRBV14
ASSPHQGHYGYT
>TRBV5-1
ASSLPLGLAVEQY
>TRBV7-2
ASSWTGGGGRPYEQY